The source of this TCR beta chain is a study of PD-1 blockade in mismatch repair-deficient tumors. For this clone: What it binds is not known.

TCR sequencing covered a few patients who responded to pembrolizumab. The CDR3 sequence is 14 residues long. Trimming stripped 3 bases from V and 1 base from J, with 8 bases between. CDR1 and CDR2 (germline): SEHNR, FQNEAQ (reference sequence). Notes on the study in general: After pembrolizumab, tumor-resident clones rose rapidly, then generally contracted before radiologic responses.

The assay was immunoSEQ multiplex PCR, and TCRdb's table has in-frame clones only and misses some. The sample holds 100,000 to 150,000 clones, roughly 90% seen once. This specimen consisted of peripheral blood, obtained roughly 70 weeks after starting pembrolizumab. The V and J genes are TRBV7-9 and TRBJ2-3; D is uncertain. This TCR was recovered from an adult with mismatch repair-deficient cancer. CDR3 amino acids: CASSFRVGTDTQYF. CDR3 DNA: TGTGCCAGCAGCTTTAGAGTGGGCACAGATACGCAGTATTTT.